One sample yielded the 8 T cell receptor beta chains listed below, sequenced in a study of cytomegalovirus exposure and HLA in healthy donors. PCR amplification relied on 60 Vbeta primers (plus 13 Jbeta primers). Generated by immunoSEQ multiplex PCR, the TCRdb table keeps only in-frame clones and is missing some. The data contain around 190,000 clones, roughly four fifths of them singletons. Sequencing was performed on PBMCs. The receptors come from a woman aged 25 to 39 in good health and CMV-seropositive.

The chain recombines TRBV5-1 with TRBJ1-5; the D gene is possibly TRBD1 (5 bases). The CDR3 has 15 amino acids. Germline CDR1 is SGHRS and CDR2 is YFSETQ. Trimming took 1 base from V and 2 from J, leaving 10 bases between them. CDR3 in DNA: TGCGCCAGCAGCTTGTCGGGGGAGGGCAATCAGCCCCAGCATTTT. It codes for CASSLSGEGNQPQHF.

This clone occurred a few times. This rearrangement joins TRBV2 to TRBJ2-4; TRBD1 aligns across 8 bases. V was clipped by 7 bases and J by 6 bases; unmatched bases: 11. This CDR3 is built from 15 residues. Germline V CDR1 and CDR2: SNHLY, FYNNEI. CDR3 in DNA: TGTGCCAGCAACAACTGGCGACAGGGGTCAAACATTCAGTACTTC. The encoded protein is CASNNWRQGSNIQYF.

V usage is TRBV6-1 and J usage is TRBJ1-2; 8 bases line up with TRBD1. Per germline, CDR1 MNHNS and CDR2 SASEGT. V lost 5 bases, J lost 2 bases, and 7 bases stayed unmatched. This CDR3 region has 15 residues. CDR3 loop: CASSTQRQGNYGYTF. The CDR3 DNA is TGTGCCAGCAGTACGCAAAGACAGGGGAACTATGGCTACACCTTC.

This clone was observed a single time. V and J are TRBV21-1 and TRBJ2-7; the table's TRBD1 call for D was not verified on the DNA. TRBV21-1 is an annotated pseudogene. The CDR3 is made up of 19 amino acids. CDR3 sequence reads: CASSRESHRGARKDYEQYF. CDR3 nucleotides: TGTGCCAGCAGCAGAGAAAGTCACAGGGGAGCCAGAAAAGACTACGAGCAGTACTTC.

The chain couples TRBV6-1 to TRBJ2-4; D possibly corresponds to TRBD2 (5 bases). The V end lost 2 bases, the J end lost 3 bases, and 8 bases lay between the germline ends. There are 14 residues in the CDR3. The germline CDR1 and CDR2 sequences are MNHNS and SASEGT. The chain's CDR3 is CASSELGDKNIQYF. The DNA for the CDR3 is TGTGCCAGCAGTGAACTCGGGGACAAAAACATTCAGTACTTC.

The gene calls are TRBV7-9 and TRBJ2-5; 12 nucleotides align to TRBD2. The CDR3 is 17 amino acids. Looked up from germline, CDR1 is SEHNR and CDR2 is FQNEAQ (reference sequence). Trimming at V came to 1 base and at J to 1 base, leaving 4 bases not matched to a gene. The CDR3 here is CASSLGGLAGSQETQYF. CDR3 DNA: TGTGCCAGCAGCTTAGGGGGACTAGCGGGTTCCCAAGAGACCCAGTACTTC.

V is TRBV5-1 and J is TRBJ2-5; TRBD2 agrees at 11 bases. Near its end, the DNA agrees better with TRBJ2-7, so the J call may be wrong. This CDR3 has 15 amino acids. Germline V gene sequence: CDR1 SGHRS, CDR2 YFSETQ. CDR3 amino acids: CASSPGLAATYEQYF. DNA of the CDR3: TGCGCCAGCAGCCCGGGACTAGCGGCCACCTACGAGCAGTACTTC.

The sample holds one count of this clone. The V and J genes are TRBV27 and TRBJ2-1, with 9 bases identical to TRBD2. Losses at the gene ends were 1 base for V and 5 bases for J; bases not matched to a gene: 3. The germline V gene has CDR1 MNHEY and CDR2 SMNVEV (reference sequence). CDR3 size: 15 residues. The CDR3 reads CASSLWPSGDNEQFF. CDR3 in DNA: TGTGCCAGCAGTTTATGGCCTAGCGGGGACAATGAGCAGTTCTTC.